This TCR beta chain was identified during a study of shared clonotypes between healthy human individuals. For the study at large: Three CD4 naive, three CD4 memory, two CD8 naive and one CD8 memory plate were used per donor. Notes on the study in general: Estimated clonotype richness was generally higher in naive than memory subsets.

The naive CD8 population came from CD45RO-negative cells selected for CCR7, without terminally differentiated effector memory CD45RA+ cells. Trimming pared 4 bases from V and 4 bases from J, leaving 8 bases between. The CDR3 has 12 amino acids. CDR1 MGHDK and CDR2 SYGVNS come from the germline V gene. Turning to this clone: Antigen: not known.

Each subset's genomic DNA was shared equally among a number of immunoSEQ plates. Method: immunoSEQ multiplex PCR; TCRdb's copy keeps in-frame clones and lacks some. The sample has about 2 million clones, about 95% seen once; the top ten hold approximately 1.2%. The chain employs TRBV25-1 and TRBJ2-7; a possible D gene is TRBD2 (6 bases). Sample: naive CD8+ T cells sorted from blood. The clonotype was recovered from a man between 18 and 35 years old in good health. The CDR3 sequence is CASSGDSYEQYF. The CDR3, as DNA: TGTGCCAGCAGTGGGGACTCATACGAGCAGTACTTC.